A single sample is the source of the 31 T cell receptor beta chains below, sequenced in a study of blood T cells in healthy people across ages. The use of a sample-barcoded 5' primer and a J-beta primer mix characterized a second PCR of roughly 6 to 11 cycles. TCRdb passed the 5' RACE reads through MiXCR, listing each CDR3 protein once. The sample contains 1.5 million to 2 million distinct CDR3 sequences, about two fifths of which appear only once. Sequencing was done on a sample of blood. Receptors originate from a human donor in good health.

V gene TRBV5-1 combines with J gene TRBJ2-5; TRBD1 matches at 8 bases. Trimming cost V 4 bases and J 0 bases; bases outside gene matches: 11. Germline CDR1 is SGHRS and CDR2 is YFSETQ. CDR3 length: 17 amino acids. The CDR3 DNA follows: TGCGCCAGCAGCGCTGGACAGGGTACGAGGTACCAAGAGACCCAGTACTTC. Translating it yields CASSAGQGTRYQETQYF. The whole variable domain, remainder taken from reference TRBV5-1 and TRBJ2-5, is KAGVTQTPRYLIKTRGQQVTLSCSPISGHRSVSWYQQTPGQGLQFLFEYFSETQRNKGNFPGRFSGRQFSNSRSEMNVSTLELGDSALYLCASSAGQGTRYQETQYFGPGTRLLVL.

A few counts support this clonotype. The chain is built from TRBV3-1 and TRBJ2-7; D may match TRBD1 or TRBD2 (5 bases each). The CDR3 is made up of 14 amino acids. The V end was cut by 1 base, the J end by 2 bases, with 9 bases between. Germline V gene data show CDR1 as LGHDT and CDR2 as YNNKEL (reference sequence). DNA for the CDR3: TGTGCCAGCAGCCAAGGGGGGTTTACCTACGAGCAGTACTTC. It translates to CASSQGGFTYEQYF.

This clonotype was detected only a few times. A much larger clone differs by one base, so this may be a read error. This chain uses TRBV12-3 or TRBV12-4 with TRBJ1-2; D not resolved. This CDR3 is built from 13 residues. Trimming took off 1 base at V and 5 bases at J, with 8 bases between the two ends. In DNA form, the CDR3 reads TGTGCCAGCAGTTTAGGGGCATGGTATGGCTACACCTTC. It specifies CASSLGAWYGYTF.

CDR3 DNA: TGTGCCAGCAGCGACGGGACAGGGTATTACGAGCAGTACTTC. Amino acids: CASSDGTGYYEQYF. The chain recombines TRBV6-5 with TRBJ2-7; 9 nucleotides agree with TRBD1. The J segment lost 4 bases and the V segment lost 6 bases, leaving 7 bases of the junction unmatched. Germline loops: CDR1 MNHEY, CDR2 SVGAGI. The CDR3 spans 14 residues.

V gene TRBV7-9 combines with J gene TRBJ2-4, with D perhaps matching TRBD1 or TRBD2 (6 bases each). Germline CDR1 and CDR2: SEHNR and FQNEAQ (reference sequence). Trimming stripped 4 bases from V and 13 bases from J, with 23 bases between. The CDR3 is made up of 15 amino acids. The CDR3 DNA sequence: TGTGCCAGCAGCTCCTTGAGCAGCGGGTGGGACAAGCAGTACTTC. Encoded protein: CASSSLSSGWDKQYF.

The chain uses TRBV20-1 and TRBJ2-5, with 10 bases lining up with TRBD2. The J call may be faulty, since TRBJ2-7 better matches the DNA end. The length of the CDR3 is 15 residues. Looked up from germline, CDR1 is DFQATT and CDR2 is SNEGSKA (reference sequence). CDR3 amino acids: CSARVTSGDAYEQYF. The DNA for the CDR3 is TGCAGTGCTAGAGTCACTAGCGGGGACGCCTACGAGCAGTACTTC.

The CDR3 loop is CASSSAGGKNTEAFF. As DNA, the CDR3 is TGTGCCAGCAGTTCTGCGGGGGGTAAGAACACTGAAGCTTTCTTT. This chain uses TRBV6-6 with TRBJ1-1; maybe TRBD1 (5 bases). Trimming stripped 4 bases from V and 1 base from J, with 13 bases between. CDR3 length: 15 residues. Germline V gene data show CDR1 as MNHNY and CDR2 as SVGAGI (reference sequence).

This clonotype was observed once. This CDR3 reads CASSQAYGRVDYEQYF. The CDR3 DNA sequence: TGTGCCAGCAGCCAAGCTTACGGGAGGGTGGACTACGAGCAGTACTTC. V and J are TRBV3-1 and TRBJ2-7, with 8 bases aligning to TRBD2. V gave up 1 base and J gave up 3 bases; unmatched junction bases: 8. Germline V CDR1 and CDR2: LGHDT, YNNKEL (reference sequence). The CDR3 loop spans 16 amino acids.

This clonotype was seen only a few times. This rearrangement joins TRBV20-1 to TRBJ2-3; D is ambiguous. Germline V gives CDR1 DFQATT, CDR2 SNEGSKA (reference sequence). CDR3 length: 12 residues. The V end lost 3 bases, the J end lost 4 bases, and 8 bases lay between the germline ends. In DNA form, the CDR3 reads TGCAGTGCTAGGTGGCAGGCAGATACGCAGTATTTT. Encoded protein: CSARWQADTQYF.

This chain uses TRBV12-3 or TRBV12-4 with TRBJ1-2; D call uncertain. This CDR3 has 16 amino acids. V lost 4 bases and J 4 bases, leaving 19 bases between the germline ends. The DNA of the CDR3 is TGTGCCAGCAGTTCCGGGTCCGACCCAATCATCTATGGCTACACCTTC. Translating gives CASSSGSDPIIYGYTF.

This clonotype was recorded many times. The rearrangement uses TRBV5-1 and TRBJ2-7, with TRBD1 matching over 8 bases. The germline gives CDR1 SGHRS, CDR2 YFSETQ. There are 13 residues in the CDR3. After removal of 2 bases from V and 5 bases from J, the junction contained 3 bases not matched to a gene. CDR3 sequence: CASSFRDRHEQYF. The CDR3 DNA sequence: TGCGCCAGCAGCTTCCGGGACAGGCACGAGCAGTACTTC.

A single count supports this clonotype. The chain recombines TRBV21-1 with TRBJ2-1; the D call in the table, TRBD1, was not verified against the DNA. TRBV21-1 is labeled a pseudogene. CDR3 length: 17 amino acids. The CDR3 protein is CASNSGPGTGIRNEQFF. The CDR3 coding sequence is TGTGCCAGTAACTCAGGCCCAGGGACAGGGATCAGGAATGAGCAGTTCTTC.

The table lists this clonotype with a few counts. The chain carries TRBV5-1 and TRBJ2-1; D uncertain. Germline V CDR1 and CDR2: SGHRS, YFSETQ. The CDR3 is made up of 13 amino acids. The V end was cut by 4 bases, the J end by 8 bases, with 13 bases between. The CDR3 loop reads CASSLTDLHEQFF. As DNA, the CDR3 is TGCGCCAGCAGCCTGACTGACTTGCATGAGCAGTTCTTC.

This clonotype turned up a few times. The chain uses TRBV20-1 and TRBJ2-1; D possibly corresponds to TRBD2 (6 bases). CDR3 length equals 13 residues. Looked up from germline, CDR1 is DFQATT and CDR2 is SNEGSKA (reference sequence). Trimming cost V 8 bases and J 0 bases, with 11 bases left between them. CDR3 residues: CSKGLGSYNEQFF. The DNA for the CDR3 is TGCAGTAAGGGACTTGGCTCCTACAATGAGCAGTTCTTC.

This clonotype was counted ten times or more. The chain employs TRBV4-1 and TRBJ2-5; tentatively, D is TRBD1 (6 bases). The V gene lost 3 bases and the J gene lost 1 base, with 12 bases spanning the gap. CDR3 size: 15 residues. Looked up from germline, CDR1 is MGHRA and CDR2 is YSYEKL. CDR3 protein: CASSHHGTSQETQYF. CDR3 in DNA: TGCGCCAGCAGCCATCACGGGACATCCCAAGAGACCCAGTACTTC.

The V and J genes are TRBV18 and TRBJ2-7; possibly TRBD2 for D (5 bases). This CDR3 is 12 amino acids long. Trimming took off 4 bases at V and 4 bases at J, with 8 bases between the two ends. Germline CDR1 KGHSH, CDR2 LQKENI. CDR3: CASSRGEYEQYF. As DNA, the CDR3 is TGTGCCAGCTCACGGGGAGAATACGAGCAGTACTTC.

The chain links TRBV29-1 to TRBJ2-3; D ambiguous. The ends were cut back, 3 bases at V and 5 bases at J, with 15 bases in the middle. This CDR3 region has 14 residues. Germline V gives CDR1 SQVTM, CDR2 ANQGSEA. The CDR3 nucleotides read TGCAGCGTTGATCCGCCGGCCCTCGGAGATACGCAGTATTTT. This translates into CSVDPPALGDTQYF.

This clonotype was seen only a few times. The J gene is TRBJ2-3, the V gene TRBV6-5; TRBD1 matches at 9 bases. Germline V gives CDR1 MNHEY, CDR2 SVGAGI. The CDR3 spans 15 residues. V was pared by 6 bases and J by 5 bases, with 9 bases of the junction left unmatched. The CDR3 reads CASRTGTGFKDTQYF. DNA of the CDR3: TGTGCCAGCAGGACCGGGACAGGGTTTAAAGATACGCAGTATTTT.

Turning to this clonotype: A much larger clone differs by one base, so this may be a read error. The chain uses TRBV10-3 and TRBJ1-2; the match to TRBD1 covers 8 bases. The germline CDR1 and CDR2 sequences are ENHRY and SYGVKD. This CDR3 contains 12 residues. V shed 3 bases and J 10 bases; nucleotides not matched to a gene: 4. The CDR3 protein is CAISEQGEDYTF. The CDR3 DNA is TGTGCCATCAGTGAACAGGGGGAAGACTACACCTTC.

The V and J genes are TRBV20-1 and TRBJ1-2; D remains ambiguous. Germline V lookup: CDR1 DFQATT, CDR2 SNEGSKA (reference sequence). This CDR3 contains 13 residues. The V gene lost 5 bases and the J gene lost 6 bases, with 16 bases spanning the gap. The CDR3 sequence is CSAWRREFDGYTF. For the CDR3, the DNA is TGCAGTGCTTGGCGACGGGAGTTCGATGGCTACACCTTC.

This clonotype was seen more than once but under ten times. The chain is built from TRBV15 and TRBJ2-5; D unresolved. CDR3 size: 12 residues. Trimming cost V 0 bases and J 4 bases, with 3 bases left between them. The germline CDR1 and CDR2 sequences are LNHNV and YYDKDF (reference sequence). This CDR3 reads CATSRDIETQYF. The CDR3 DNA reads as TGTGCCACCAGCAGAGATATAGAGACCCAGTACTTC. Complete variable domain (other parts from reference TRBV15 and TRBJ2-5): DAMVIQNPRYQVTQFGKPVTLSCSQTLNHNVMYWYQQKSSQAPKLLFHYYDKDFNNEADTPDNFQSRRPNTSFCFLDIRSPGLGDTAMYLCATSRDIETQYFGPGTRLLVL.

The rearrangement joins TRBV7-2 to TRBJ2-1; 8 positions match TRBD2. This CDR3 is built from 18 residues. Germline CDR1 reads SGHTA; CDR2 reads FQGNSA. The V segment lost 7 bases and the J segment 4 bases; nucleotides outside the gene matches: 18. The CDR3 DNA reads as TGTGCCAGCACCATTCCCGTAGGTGGGACTAGAAGGTACAATGAGCAGTTCTTC. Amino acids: CASTIPVGGTRRYNEQFF.

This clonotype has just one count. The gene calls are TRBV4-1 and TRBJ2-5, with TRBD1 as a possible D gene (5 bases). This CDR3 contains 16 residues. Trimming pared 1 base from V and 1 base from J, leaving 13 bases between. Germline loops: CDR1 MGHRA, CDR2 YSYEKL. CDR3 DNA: TGCGCCAGCAGCCAAGTTCAGGGCAGAAGCCAAGAGACCCAGTACTTC. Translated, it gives CASSQVQGRSQETQYF.

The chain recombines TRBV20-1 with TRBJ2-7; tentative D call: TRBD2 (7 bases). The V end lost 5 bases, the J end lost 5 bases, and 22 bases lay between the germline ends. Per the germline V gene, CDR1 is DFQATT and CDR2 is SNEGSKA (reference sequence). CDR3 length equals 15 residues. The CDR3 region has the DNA TGCAGTGCTTGTCGCCGGGGGGCCAGTCTACACGAGCAGTACTTC. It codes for CSACRRGASLHEQYF.

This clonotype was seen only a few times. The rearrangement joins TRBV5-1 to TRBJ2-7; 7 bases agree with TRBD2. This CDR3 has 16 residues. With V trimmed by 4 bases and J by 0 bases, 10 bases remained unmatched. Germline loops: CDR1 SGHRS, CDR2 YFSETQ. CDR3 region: CASSPGEGNPSYEQYF. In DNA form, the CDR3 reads TGCGCCAGCAGCCCTGGGGAGGGGAACCCCTCCTACGAGCAGTACTTC.

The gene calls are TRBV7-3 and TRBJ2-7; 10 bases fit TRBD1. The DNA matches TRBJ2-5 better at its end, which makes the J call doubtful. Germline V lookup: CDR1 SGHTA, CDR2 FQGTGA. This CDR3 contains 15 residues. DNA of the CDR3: TGTGCCAGCAGCCATAGACAGGGGGCCGAAGAGACCCAGTACTTC. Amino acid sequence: CASSHRQGAEETQYF.

CDR3 bases: TGCGCCAGCAGCCCGAGGGAGGGCGCAGATACGCAGTATTTT. Amino acids: CASSPREGADTQYF. The J gene is TRBJ2-3, the V gene TRBV5-1; 7 bases line up with TRBD2. The CDR3 totals 14 residues. Germline assignment: CDR1 SGHRS and CDR2 YFSETQ. Trimming at V came to 4 bases and at J to 4 bases, leaving 6 bases not matched to a gene.

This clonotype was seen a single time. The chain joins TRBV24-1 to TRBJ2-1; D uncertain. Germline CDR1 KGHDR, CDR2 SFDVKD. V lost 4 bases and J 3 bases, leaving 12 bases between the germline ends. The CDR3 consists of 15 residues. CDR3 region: CATSDGSGFYNEQFF. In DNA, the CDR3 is TGTGCCACCAGTGACGGGTCAGGTTTCTACAATGAGCAGTTCTTC.

The DNA for the CDR3 is TGTGCCAGCAGCCCCCGGGGCTACTTCGGGGGTGATACGCAGTATTTT. Translated, it gives CASSPRGYFGGDTQYF. The rearrangement links TRBV9 to TRBJ2-3; a weak D match, TRBD2 (6 bases). CDR1 is SGDLS, CDR2 YYNGEE, per germline. The CDR3 length is 16 residues. V lost 4 bases and J 6 bases, leaving 21 bases between the germline ends.

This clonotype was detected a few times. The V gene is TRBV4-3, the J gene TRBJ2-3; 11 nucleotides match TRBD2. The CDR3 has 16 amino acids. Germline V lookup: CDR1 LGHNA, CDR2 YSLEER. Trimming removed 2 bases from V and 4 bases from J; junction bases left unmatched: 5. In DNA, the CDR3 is TGCGCCAGCAGCCAAACTAGCGGGGGCGAGGCAGATACGCAGTATTTT. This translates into CASSQTSGGEADTQYF.

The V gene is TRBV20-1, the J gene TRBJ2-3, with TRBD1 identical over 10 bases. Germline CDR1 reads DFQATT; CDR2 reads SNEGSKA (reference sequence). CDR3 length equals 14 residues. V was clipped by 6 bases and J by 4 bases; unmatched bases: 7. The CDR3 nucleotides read TGCAGTGCCCCCGGGACAGGGGCTCCAGATACGCAGTATTTT. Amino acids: CSAPGTGAPDTQYF.